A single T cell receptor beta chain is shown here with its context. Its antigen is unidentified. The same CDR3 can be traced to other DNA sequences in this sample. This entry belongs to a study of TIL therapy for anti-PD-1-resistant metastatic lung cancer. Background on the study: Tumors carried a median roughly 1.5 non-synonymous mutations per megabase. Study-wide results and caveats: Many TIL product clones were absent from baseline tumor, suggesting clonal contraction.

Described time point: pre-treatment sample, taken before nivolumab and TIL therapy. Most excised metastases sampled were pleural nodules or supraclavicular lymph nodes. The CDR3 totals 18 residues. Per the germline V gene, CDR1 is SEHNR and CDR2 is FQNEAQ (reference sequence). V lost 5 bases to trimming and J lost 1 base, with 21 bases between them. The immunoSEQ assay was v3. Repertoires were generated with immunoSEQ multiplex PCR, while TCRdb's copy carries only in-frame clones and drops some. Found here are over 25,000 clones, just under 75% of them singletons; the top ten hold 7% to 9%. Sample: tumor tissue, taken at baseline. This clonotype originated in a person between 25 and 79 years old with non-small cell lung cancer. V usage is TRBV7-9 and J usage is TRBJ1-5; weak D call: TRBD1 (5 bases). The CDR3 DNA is TGTGCCAGCAGCCGTATGACGGGGGATTGGGGAAGCAATCAGCCCCAGCATTTT. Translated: CASSRMTGDWGSNQPQHF.